What follows describes a single T cell receptor beta chain. What antigen it recognizes has not been identified. Within one base of it there is no much larger clone, and no base qualities were kept. These data are taken from a study of yellow fever vaccine responses in identical twins (dated by TCRdb to between 2018 and 2020). Regarding the research as a whole: The study precisely tracked vaccine-responding T cell clones in identical twins. Results the study describes overall, beyond this receptor: According to the authors, the vaccine-induced T cell response in identical twins seemed to be partly convergent and partly specific to each individual.

CDR1 ENHRY and CDR2 SYGVKD are derived from the germline V gene. The CDR3 sequence holds 13 residues, the cysteine and phenylalanine included. The CDR3 DNA has 39 bases and is translated from base 1. V is reduced by 2 bases and J by 3 bases, leaving a spacing of 5 bases between them. Receptor amplification or capture employed RT-PCR. The data were produced on an Illumina HiSeq 2500. The public reads were reanalyzed by TCRdb: fastp trimming at Q25, MiXCR alignment, in-frame beta chains only. Each CDR3 protein appears once, grouped with its most common genes and DNA. The sample table shows about 19,000 distinct CDR3 sequences, and around two thirds are seen once. The top ten clonotypes cover under 2.5% of the sample.

The receptor's source is a woman aged 18-35 years who received the yellow fever vaccine. Donor details come from another sample of the same person, matched by shared clones. The rearrangement combines TRBV10-3 with TRBJ1-5; the D gene remains uncertain. The source material was T cells from blood (PBMCs), unsorted or a sorted subset (not recorded which), sampled before or after yellow fever vaccination (not recorded which). The DNA sequence follows: TGTGCCATCAGTGAGGGGTCCAATCAGCCCCAGCATTTT. The translation is CAISEGSNQPQHF.